The 23 T cell receptor beta chains below all came from one sample that was sequenced in a study of molecular identifiers for immune sequencing clone quantification. Using its own MiXCR run on the PCR reads, TCRdb lists one record per CDR3 protein. The sample lists approximately 320,000 distinct CDR3 sequences; roughly a quarter were seen once. Material for sequencing was naive CD8+ T cells from blood, with Jurkat cell RNA spiked in. Subset specified: FACS-sorted CD8+CD4-CCR7+CD45RA+ naive T cells. The receptor set was obtained from a human donor in good health. Some libraries in this study had Jurkat cell RNA spiked in.

This chain uses TRBV15 with TRBJ2-3; no reliable D call. The CDR3 is made up of 15 amino acids. V was cut by 0 bases and J by 5 bases, with 12 bases left in between. Germline CDR1 reads LNHNV; CDR2 reads YYDKDF (reference sequence). The CDR3 bases are TGTGCCACCAGCAGAGAGGGCCGGCCACAAGATACGCAGTATTTT. Its protein product is CATSREGRPQDTQYF. The whole variable domain, filled in from reference TRBV15 and TRBJ2-3, reads DAMVIQNPRYQVTQFGKPVTLSCSQTLNHNVMYWYQQKSSQAPKLLFHYYDKDFNNEADTPDNFQSRRPNTSFCFLDIRSPGLGDTAMYLCATSREGRPQDTQYFGPGTRLTVL.

This clonotype has more than one count but fewer than ten. This may come from a read error, since a much larger clone is one base off. The gene calls are TRBV20-1 and TRBJ2-3; 11 bases match TRBD2. CDR1 DFQATT and CDR2 SNEGSKA come from the germline V gene (reference sequence). The junction had 15 bases not matched to a gene; V was cut back by 5 bases and J by 8 bases. This CDR3 has 16 amino acids. The CDR3 DNA reads TGCAGTGCTTCACTAGCGGGGGACCTTAGCCGGGCTACGCAGTATTTT. It is translated as CSASLAGDLSRATQYF.

The chain combines TRBV18 with TRBJ2-7; 10 bases align to TRBD2. With V trimmed by 5 bases and J by 2 bases, 6 bases remained unmatched. Germline CDR1 and CDR2: KGHSH and LQKENI. CDR3 size: 15 residues. CDR3 coding DNA: TGTGCCAGCTCAAATAGGACTAGCGGCACCTACGAGCAGTACTTC. Its translation is CASSNRTSGTYEQYF.

With respect to this clonotype: One junction end disagrees with the germline gene, perhaps due to a read error. The chain combines TRBV20-1 with TRBJ2-3; D remains ambiguous. The CDR3 spans 13 residues. Germline V gene data show CDR1 as DFQATT and CDR2 as SNEGSKA (reference sequence). The CDR3: CSASFNEVATRYF. Here the CDR3 DNA reads TGCAGTGCTAGTTTCAACGAGGTAGCCACGCGGTATTTT.

Comment on this clonotype: The junction departs from germline at one end; a sequencing error may be responsible. The V gene is TRBV27, the J gene TRBJ1-1; a possible D gene is TRBD1 (6 bases). The CDR3 has 14 amino acids. CDR1 and CDR2 from the germline V gene are MNHEY and SMNVEV (reference sequence). The CDR3 DNA sequence: TGTGCCAGCAGTTTATTACAGGGACGGACTGAAGCTCTCTTT. Translated: CASSLLQGRTEALF.

With respect to this clonotype: The conserved closing phenylalanine or tryptophan is absent in this CDR3, likely reflecting a read error. V gene TRBV12-3 or TRBV12-4 combines with J gene TRBJ2-1; D is unresolved. Deletions cut 6 bases from V and 2 bases from J, with 11 bases between. The CDR3 is 14 amino acids. The CDR3 bases are TGTGCCAGCAGCCCGGACGAAACCTACAATGAGCAGTTCCTC. Protein sequence: CASSPDETYNEQFL.

A few counts support this clonotype. One junction end disagrees with the germline gene, perhaps due to a read error. This chain links TRBV9 with TRBJ1-4; 7 bases agree with TRBD1. The CDR3 spans 15 residues. The germline V gene has CDR1 SGDLS and CDR2 YYNGEE. This CDR3 is CAGSEGQATDEKLFF. The CDR3 DNA follows: TGTGCCGGCAGCGAAGGACAGGCAACTGATGAAAAACTGTTTTTT.

This chain links TRBV9 with TRBJ2-7, with 10 bases lining up with TRBD2. Germline CDR1 reads SGDLS; CDR2 reads YYNGEE. The J segment lost 0 bases and the V segment lost 2 bases, leaving 5 bases of the junction unmatched. This CDR3 has 16 residues. DNA for the CDR3: TGTGCCAGCAGCGTTCTAGCGGGGGCGGACTCCTACGAGCAGTACTTC. Its translation is CASSVLAGADSYEQYF.

As for this clonotype: Relative to the germline gene, one junction end is altered; a read error may explain this. This chain connects TRBV4-1 to TRBJ2-7, with D possibly TRBD1 on 6 matching bases. Germline CDR1 is MGHRA and CDR2 is YSYEKL. The CDR3 length is 17 residues. CDR3 in amino acids: CASSQGWTVPLGYGQYF. CDR3 nucleotide sequence: TGCGCCAGCAGCCAAGGCTGGACAGTTCCCCTTGGGTACGGGCAGTACTTC.

The V gene is TRBV18, the J gene TRBJ2-1, with 7 positions matching TRBD1. Germline V gives CDR1 KGHSH, CDR2 LQKENI. J was trimmed by 1 base and V by 0 bases; bases with no gene match: 6. This CDR3 has 17 amino acids. As DNA, the CDR3 is TGTGCCAGCTCACCACCCGGGGTGACAGGGTCCTACAATGAGCAGTTCTTC. Amino acids: CASSPPGVTGSYNEQFF.

For this clonotype: A much larger clone differs from this one at a single base, so this may be a read error. The chain employs TRBV7-9 and TRBJ2-2; 9 bases fit TRBD2. After removal of 6 bases from V and 1 base from J, the junction contained 9 bases not matched to a gene. Germline assignment: CDR1 SEHNR and CDR2 FQNEAQ (reference sequence). The CDR3 consists of 17 residues. The CDR3: CASSFRLAAKNTGELFF. CDR3 nucleotides: TGTGCCAGCAGTTTCCGACTAGCGGCAAAGAACACCGGGGAGCTGTTTTTT.

The chain uses TRBV4-3 and TRBJ2-5, with 11 nucleotides matching TRBD2. The CDR3 has 18 amino acids. Unmatched junction bases numbered 6, after V lost 0 bases and J lost 0 bases. CDR1 and CDR2 (germline): LGHNA, YSLEER. The CDR3 loop reads CASSQDWASGGHQETQYF. DNA of the CDR3: TGCGCCAGCAGCCAAGATTGGGCTAGCGGGGGGCACCAAGAGACCCAGTACTTC.

The J gene is TRBJ1-2, the V gene TRBV27; TRBD1 matches at 7 bases. CDR3 length equals 12 residues. The germline V gene encodes CDR1 MNHEY and CDR2 SMNVEV (reference sequence). After removal of 7 bases from V and 10 bases from J, the junction contained 9 bases not matched to a gene. This CDR3 reads CASKTGAAVYTF. The CDR3 DNA sequence: TGTGCCAGCAAAACAGGGGCCGCAGTCTACACCTTC.

This clonotype was counted between two and nine times. This chain links TRBV7-9 with TRBJ2-2; 8 bases align to TRBD1. The CDR3 extends over 17 amino acids. Germline trimming cut 5 bases from V and 2 bases from J; bases unmatched to any gene: 10. Per germline, CDR1 SEHNR and CDR2 FQNEAQ (reference sequence). In DNA, the CDR3 is TGTGCCAGCAGCCTACGATGGGGACAGGAAAACACCGGGGAGCTGTTTTTT. This codes for CASSLRWGQENTGELFF.

The chain is built from TRBV20-1 and TRBJ1-5, with unresolved D. The CDR3 has 15 amino acids. V lost 5 bases and J 1 base, leaving 15 bases between the germline ends. Germline CDR1 reads DFQATT; CDR2 reads SNEGSKA (reference sequence). The CDR3 sequence is CSAPSVGPSNQPQHF. In DNA, the CDR3 is TGCAGTGCTCCTTCTGTCGGACCGAGCAATCAGCCCCAGCATTTT.

At least ten counts were recorded for this clonotype. The chain joins TRBV6-6 to TRBJ2-7, with D possibly being TRBD2 (5 bases). There are 14 residues in the CDR3. CDR1 is MNHNY, CDR2 SVGAGI, per germline (reference sequence). Trimming took 1 base from V and 0 from J, leaving 7 bases between them. The CDR3 here is CASSYYGISYEQYF. CDR3 coding DNA: TGTGCCAGCAGTTACTACGGGATCTCCTACGAGCAGTACTTC.

A few counts support this clonotype. The genes are TRBV6-6 and TRBJ2-7; the match to TRBD1 covers 8 bases. The germline V gene has CDR1 MNHNY and CDR2 SVGAGI (reference sequence). The CDR3 length is 14 residues. Losses at the gene ends were 2 bases for V and 6 bases for J; bases not matched to a gene: 6. This CDR3 reads CASSYLQGTGEQYF. The CDR3 bases are TGTGCCAGCAGTTACCTCCAGGGGACAGGCGAGCAGTACTTC.

To note about this clonotype: This may come from a read error, since a much larger clone is one base off. The rearrangement uses TRBV19 and TRBJ2-7; 9 nucleotides agree with TRBD1. The CDR3 runs to 15 residues. Germline V gene data show CDR1 as LNHDA and CDR2 as SQIVND (reference sequence). CDR3 sequence reads: CASSTGTGYVYGQYF. DNA for the CDR3: TGTGCCAGTAGTACCGGGACAGGGTATGTCTACGGGCAGTACTTC.

The rearrangement uses TRBV6-2 or TRBV6-3 and TRBJ2-1; the match to TRBD2 covers 10 bases. This CDR3 is 17 amino acids long. Germline assignment: CDR1 MNHEY and CDR2 SVGEGT. V lost 1 base and J lost 12; bases outside the gene matches: 15. The DNA of the CDR3 is TGTGCCAGCAGTTACTTTAAGCGGGAGGGCCCGTCAGGTAGGCAGTTCTTC. This codes for CASSYFKREGPSGRQFF.

DNA for the CDR3: TGTGCCAGCAGTTGGACAGATACAAACACTGAAGCTTTCTTT. It codes for CASSWTDTNTEAFF. The chain is built from TRBV6-2 or TRBV6-3 and TRBJ1-1; TRBD1 is a possible D gene (6 bases). Germline CDR1 reads MNHEY; CDR2 reads SVGEGT. The CDR3 has 14 amino acids. V lost 4 bases to trimming and J lost 2 bases, with 11 bases between them.

In this sample, this clonotype turned up many times. The genes are TRBV7-6 and TRBJ2-3; D not certain. CDR3 size: 14 residues. Germline V CDR1 and CDR2: SGHVS, FNYEAQ. V lost 0 bases and J 2 bases, leaving 6 bases between the germline ends. CDR3 region: CASSLAEITDTQYF. The DNA of the CDR3 is TGTGCCAGCAGCTTAGCAGAAATCACAGATACGCAGTATTTT.

This clonotype was counted many times. The chain is built from TRBV5-4 and TRBJ2-6; 10 positions match TRBD2. In germline, CDR1 is SGHNT, CDR2 YYREEE (reference sequence). The CDR3 extends over 18 amino acids. V shed 4 bases, J shed 2 bases, and the junction held 9 bases outside the gene matches. CDR3 sequence reads: CASSPPQAGGAGANVLTF. CDR3 coding DNA: TGTGCCAGCAGCCCTCCCCAAGCGGGGGGGGCTGGGGCCAACGTCCTGACTTTC.

This clonotype was counted a few times. The CDR3 sequence is CASSSGGTAYYTQYF. CDR3 nucleotides: TGTGCCAGCAGCTCCGGCGGGACAGCATATTATACGCAGTATTTT. This chain uses TRBV13 with TRBJ2-3; D possibly corresponds to TRBD1 (7 bases). The CDR3 runs 15 residues. Germline-derived CDR1 and CDR2 are PRHDT and FYEKMQ (reference sequence). Deletions cut 4 bases from V and 7 bases from J, with 18 bases between.